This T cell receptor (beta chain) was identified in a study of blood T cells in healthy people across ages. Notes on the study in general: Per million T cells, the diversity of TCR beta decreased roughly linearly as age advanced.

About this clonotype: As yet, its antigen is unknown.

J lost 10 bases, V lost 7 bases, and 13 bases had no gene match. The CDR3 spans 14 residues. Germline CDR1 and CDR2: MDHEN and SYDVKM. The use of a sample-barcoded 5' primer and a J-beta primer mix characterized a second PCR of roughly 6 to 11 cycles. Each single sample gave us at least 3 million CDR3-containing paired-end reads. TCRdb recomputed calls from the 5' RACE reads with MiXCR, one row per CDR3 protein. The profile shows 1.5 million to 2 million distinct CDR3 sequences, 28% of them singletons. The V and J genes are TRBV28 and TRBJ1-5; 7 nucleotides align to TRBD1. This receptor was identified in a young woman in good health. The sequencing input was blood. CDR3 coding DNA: TGTGCCAGCAAGGGACAGAACTCGGGTTTTCCCCAGCATTTT. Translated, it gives CASKGQNSGFPQHF.